This paragraph covers one T cell receptor beta chain sequence. Its recognized antigen is unknown. One base away there is no much larger clone; base qualities are not given. These data belong to a study of T cell repertoires in cytomegalovirus infection (dated by TCRdb to between 2018 and 2020). For context, the study as a whole: The peptide stimulations were aimed at well-studied HLA-B-restricted epitopes as well as recently identified HLA-C-restricted CMV epitopes, whose presentation resists viral immunomodulation. Because public TCR beta signatures pointed to carriage of CMV infection together with the matching HLA type, the HLA type of each donor mattered for the analysis. Broader findings and caveats from the paper: In both this cohort and an independent roughly 350-donor cohort, the cumulative frequency of public TCR beta family members distinguished carriers of CMV infection plus the relevant HLA type. The ex vivo response was dominated by HLA-C-restricted CMV-specific TCR beta clonotypes, which also provided the single most frequent clonotype in two of eight donors.

V loses 4 bases of germline sequence and J loses 8 bases, and the interval between the two ends is 18 bases. CDR1 and CDR2 are drawn from the germline V gene: MNHEY, SVGAGI. The CDR3 contains 15 residues, cysteine and phenylalanine counted. Here the CDR3 DNA is all that survives: 45 bases in frame from base 1. This specimen's treatment or condition label, per the study, means: in vitro stimulation with specific CMV peptide epitopes to enrich CMV-specific T cells. Instrument used: Illumina HiSeq 1500. The public reads were reanalyzed by TCRdb: fastp trimming at Q25, MiXCR alignment, in-frame beta chains only. Every CDR3 protein is listed once, alongside the most common genes and DNA of its rows. A total of approximately 1,000,000 distinct CDR3 sequences appear in this sample, approximately 31% of them only once. The top ten hold roughly 12% of the sample.

Recombination connected TRBV6-5 to TRBJ2-1; a tentative D call is TRBD2 (7 bases match). The clonotype was recovered from a human donor in good health (CMV status not recorded). Some clones in this sample may be carry-over from other donors' samples. The input for sequencing was cultured CD8+ T cells from PBMCs, taken from culture after CMV antigen stimulation. The base sequence is TGTGCCAGCAGTTTGTTGGTGGGGGGGCGAGATGAGCAGTTCTTC. Its amino acids are CASSLLVGGRDEQFF.